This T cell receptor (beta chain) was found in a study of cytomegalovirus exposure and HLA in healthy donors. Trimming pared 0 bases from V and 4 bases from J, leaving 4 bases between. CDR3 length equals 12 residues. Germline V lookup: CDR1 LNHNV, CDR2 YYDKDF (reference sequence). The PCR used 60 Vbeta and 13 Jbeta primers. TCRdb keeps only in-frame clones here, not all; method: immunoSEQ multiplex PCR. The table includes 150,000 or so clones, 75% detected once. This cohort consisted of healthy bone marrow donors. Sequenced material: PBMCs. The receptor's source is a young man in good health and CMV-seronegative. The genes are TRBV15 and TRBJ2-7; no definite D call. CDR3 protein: CATSRERYEQYF. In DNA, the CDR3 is TGTGCCACCAGCAGAGAGCGATACGAGCAGTACTTC.